The 13 T cell receptor beta chains listed next were all sequenced from one sample in a study of vaccination and CD4 T cells after COVID-19. The Oncomine TCR Beta short-read assay sequenced DNA from cultured CD4+ T cells. TCRdb processed the PCR reads anew with MiXCR; each CDR3 protein has one entry. The sample carries about 5,400 distinct CDR3 sequences, about 60% recorded once. Their recognized antigens are unknown. Treatment in this sample: approximately nine-day PBMC culture with coronavirus spike peptide pools or control peptides (ViraFEST assay). Collection of the unexposed donor's CD4+ T cells took place before the COVID-19 pandemic (2011-2018). Sequenced input: CD4+ T cells from blood, cultured in vitro. Receptor source: a human donor in good health.

This clonotype came up a few times. The V and J genes are TRBV28 and TRBJ1-2, with D unresolved. The CDR3 sequence is 14 residues long. Trimming shortened V by 6 bases and J by 6 bases, and 17 bases separated the two germline ends. Per the germline V gene, CDR1 is MDHEN and CDR2 is SYDVKM. CDR3 DNA sequence: TGTGCCAGCAGAGTGCCCTGGGTTCTTCATGGCTACACCTTC. This translates into CASRVPWVLHGYTF.

The rearrangement joins TRBV20-1 to TRBJ1-5; TRBD1 aligns across 8 bases. Germline V gene lookup returns CDR1 DFQATT and CDR2 SNEGSKA (reference sequence). CDR3 length: 16 residues. V was clipped by 0 bases and J by 2 bases; unmatched bases: 6. The CDR3 DNA follows: TGCAGTGCTAGAGATCCCCCGGGACAGGGCAATCAGCCCCAGCATTTT. Protein: CSARDPPGQGNQPQHF.

The V and J genes are TRBV29-1 and TRBJ1-1, with a weak D call TRBD1 (6 bases). The CDR3 has 15 amino acids. V lost 7 bases, J lost 2 bases, and 20 bases lay in between. Germline loops: CDR1 SQVTM, CDR2 ANQGSEA. CDR3 nucleotides: TGCAGCGCTGTTGGCACTTTGACAGGAAACACTGAAGCTTTCTTT. It codes for CSAVGTLTGNTEAFF.

V gene TRBV5-1 combines with J gene TRBJ2-3; 9 positions agree with TRBD1. Germline V gene lookup returns CDR1 SGHRS and CDR2 YFSETQ. The CDR3 length is 15 residues. Trimming cost V 0 bases and J 6 bases; bases outside gene matches: 5. CDR3 sequence reads: CASSLGDRASDTQYF. The DNA of the CDR3 is TGCGCCAGCAGCTTGGGGGACAGGGCGTCCGATACGCAGTATTTT.

This clonotype occurred a few times. Written as DNA, the CDR3 is TGTGCCTGGAGTGTACTTAACACCGGGGAGCTGTTTTTT. Translated, it gives CAWSVLNTGELFF. The chain employs TRBV30 and TRBJ2-2; D call uncertain. From germline, CDR1 is GTSNPN and CDR2 SVGIG (reference sequence). V lost 0 bases and J 2 bases, leaving 4 bases between the germline ends. The CDR3 is 13 residues long.

J is TRBJ1-1 and V is TRBV7-2; D possibly corresponds to TRBD1 (5 bases). The CDR3 covers 15 residues. Germline CDR1 and CDR2: SGHTA and FQGNSA. The V end lost 6 bases, the J end lost 5 bases, and 19 bases lay between the germline ends. This CDR3 reads CASRRRPGAKTEAFF. In DNA form, the CDR3 reads TGTGCCAGCAGGCGTCGCCCTGGGGCAAAGACTGAAGCTTTCTTT.

The chain links TRBV19 to TRBJ2-5; a possible D gene is TRBD2 (6 bases). CDR1 and CDR2 (germline): LNHDA, SQIVND (reference sequence). CDR3 size: 16 residues. V was trimmed by 2 bases and J by 2 bases, leaving 15 bases between them. The CDR3 loop is CASSISILAGQETQYF. The CDR3 nucleotides read TGTGCCAGTAGTATAAGCATCTTGGCGGGGCAAGAGACCCAGTACTTC.

A few counts support this clonotype. The chain combines TRBV15 with TRBJ2-1; D call uncertain. The CDR3 is made up of 13 amino acids. Germline CDR1 is LNHNV and CDR2 is YYDKDF (reference sequence). The V end was cut by 0 bases, the J end by 11 bases, with 11 bases between. The CDR3 sequence: CATSRDQVGQQFF. CDR3 in DNA: TGTGCCACCAGCAGAGATCAGGTCGGCCAGCAGTTCTTC.

This clonotype was seen more than once but under ten times. The chain couples TRBV7-9 to TRBJ1-1, with 8 bases lining up with TRBD1. The V gene end was trimmed by 5 bases and the J gene end by 4 bases; junction bases not matched to a gene: 9. This CDR3 region has 15 residues. Germline lookup yields CDR1 SEHNR and CDR2 FQNEAQ (reference sequence). CDR3 sequence reads: CASSPGAGGGTEAFF. CDR3 bases: TGTGCCAGCAGCCCCGGGGCAGGGGGCGGCACTGAAGCTTTCTTT.

In the case of this clonotype: At one end the junction does not follow the germline gene, possibly because of a read error. The J gene is TRBJ2-7, the V gene TRBV6-1; TRBD1 matches at 7 bases. The CDR3 runs to 14 residues. Germline assignment: CDR1 MNHNS and CDR2 SASEGT. As DNA, the CDR3 is TGTGCCAGCGGTGACCTGGGACAGCCCTACGAGCAGTACTTC. It specifies CASGDLGQPYEQYF.

The chain couples TRBV20-1 to TRBJ1-5; TRBD1 matches 9 bases. The V gene end was trimmed by 4 bases and the J gene end by 2 bases; junction bases not matched to a gene: 6. The V gene's germline CDR1 is DFQATT and CDR2 SNEGSKA (reference sequence). This CDR3 spans 15 amino acids. DNA of the CDR3: TGCAGTGCTACGGCCCGGACAGGGGGCAATCAGCCCCAGCATTTT. Amino acids: CSATARTGGNQPQHF.

The J gene is TRBJ1-2, the V gene TRBV15; D is ambiguous. V lost 6 bases to trimming and J lost 2 bases, with 7 bases between them. Germline V gene data show CDR1 as LNHNV and CDR2 as YYDKDF (reference sequence). This CDR3 is 12 amino acids long. The CDR3 region has the DNA TGTGCCACCAGTCCGGGGAACTATGGCTACACCTTC. This encodes CATSPGNYGYTF.

This chain uses TRBV12-3 or TRBV12-4 with TRBJ2-7, with D possibly matching TRBD1 (6 bases). The CDR3 is made up of 17 amino acids. V was trimmed by 5 bases and J by 2 bases, leaving 22 bases between them. CDR3 sequence reads: CASSKSLPTGIAYEQYF. CDR3 bases: TGTGCCAGCAGTAAGAGCCTACCTACAGGGATTGCCTACGAGCAGTACTTC.